The 14 T cell receptor beta chains listed next were all sequenced from one sample in a study of blood T cell repertoires in COVID-19. Libraries were prepared by immunoSEQ multiplex PCR; TCRdb keeps only in-frame clonotypes and omits some of them. The sample records around 250,000 clones, about 90% being singletons. Sequencing was carried out using PBMCs or T cells enriched from blood (not recorded which). The receptors here all came from a human donor in a cohort exposed to, infected with or recovered from COVID-19 (not recorded which). The donor label of this sample is uncertain.

This sequence joins TRBV9 and TRBJ1-3, with unresolved D. The CDR3 sequence is 15 residues long. Germline V gives CDR1 SGDLS, CDR2 YYNGEE. Deletions cut 4 bases from V and 0 bases from J, with 11 bases between. The chain's CDR3 is CASSPRGVSGNTIYF. Written as DNA, the CDR3 is TGTGCCAGCAGCCCCCGAGGAGTCTCTGGAAACACCATATATTTT.

The chain employs TRBV19 and TRBJ1-6; 7 nucleotides match TRBD1. The V and J ends lost 5 bases and 6 bases, in that order; junction bases with no gene match: 7. Germline lookup yields CDR1 LNHDA and CDR2 SQIVND (reference sequence). The CDR3 sequence is 15 residues long. For the CDR3, the DNA is TGTGCCAGTAGTTTCAGCGGACAGGCTAATTCACCCCTCCACTTT. This codes for CASSFSGQANSPLHF.

This clone was seen just once. V is TRBV29-1 and J is TRBJ1-2; 8 positions agree with TRBD1. Germline V gene data show CDR1 as SQVTM and CDR2 as ANQGSEA. V shed 6 bases, J shed 5 bases, and the junction held 5 bases outside the gene matches. This CDR3 is built from 12 residues. CDR3 region: CSVTGQEYGYTF. In DNA, the CDR3 is TGCAGCGTGACGGGACAGGAGTATGGCTACACCTTC. The full variable domain, rest sourced from reference TRBV29-1 and TRBJ1-2, is SAVISQKPSRDICQRGTSLTIQCQVDSQVTMMFWYRQQPGQSLTLIATANQGSEATYESGFVIDKFPISRPNLTFSTLTVSNMSPEDSSIYLCSVTGQEYGYTFGSGTRLTVV.

The V gene is TRBV4-1, the J gene TRBJ2-5; 7 bases match TRBD1. The length of the CDR3 is 16 residues. The V segment lost 4 bases and the J segment 1 base; nucleotides outside the gene matches: 9. Germline V gene lookup returns CDR1 MGHRA and CDR2 YSYEKL. As DNA, the CDR3 is TGCGCCAGCAGCCGGCTGCCTGGGACAGCCCAAGAGACCCAGTACTTC. Translating it yields CASSRLPGTAQETQYF.

The gene calls are TRBV5-4 and TRBJ1-3; 8 nucleotides line up with TRBD1. Per the germline V gene, CDR1 is SGHNT and CDR2 is YYREEE (reference sequence). Trimming removed 0 bases from V and 6 bases from J; junction bases left unmatched: 5. This CDR3 contains 15 residues. CDR3 residues: CASSLAPGGENTIYF. The CDR3 nucleotides are TGTGCCAGCAGCTTGGCTCCAGGGGGCGAAAACACCATATATTTT. The entire variable domain, with the rest obtained from reference TRBV5-4 and TRBJ1-3, is as follows: ETGVTQSPTHLIKTRGQQVTLRCSSQSGHNTVSWYQQALGQGPQFIFQYYREEENGRGNFPPRFSGLQFPNYSSELNVNALELDDSALYLCASSLAPGGENTIYFGEGSWLTVV.

This clone was counted a single time. The J gene is TRBJ1-4, the V gene TRBV27; weak D call: TRBD1 (6 bases). Germline values: CDR1 MNHEY, CDR2 SMNVEV (reference sequence). The CDR3 is 15 residues long. The V end was cut by 0 bases, the J end by 5 bases, with 10 bases between. The CDR3 is CASSLSPRGNEKLFF. CDR3 in DNA: TGTGCCAGCAGTTTATCCCCCAGGGGAAATGAAAAACTGTTTTTT.

The rearrangement uses TRBV7-2 and TRBJ1-6, with 12 bases aligning to TRBD1. CDR1 is SGHTA and CDR2 is FQGNSA in the germline V gene. V lost 5 bases, J lost 7 bases, and 9 bases stayed unmatched. This CDR3 comprises 17 residues. The CDR3 nucleotides are TGTGCCAGCAGCCCCCTCGGGGACAGGGGGCTCAATTCACCCCTCCACTTT. Protein product: CASSPLGDRGLNSPLHF.

The CDR3 reads CASSVDRPNYGYTF. Here the CDR3 DNA reads TGCGCCAGCAGCGTGGACAGACCTAACTATGGCTACACCTTC. This sequence joins TRBV5-1 and TRBJ1-2; the D gene is possibly TRBD1 (6 bases). This CDR3 spans 14 amino acids. Germline CDR1 and CDR2: SGHRS and YFSETQ. The germline V and J ends were trimmed by 4 bases and 0 bases, with 10 bases remaining between them.

The genes are TRBV7-9 and TRBJ1-1; D ambiguous. Germline lookup yields CDR1 SEHNR and CDR2 FQNEAQ (reference sequence). With 7 bases removed from V and 0 bases from J, the gap between germline ends came to 15 bases. The CDR3 consists of 15 residues. CDR3 amino acids: CASTLSGGVNTEAFF. CDR3 coding DNA: TGTGCCAGCACCCTCTCCGGAGGTGTGAACACTGAAGCTTTCTTT.

This chain joins TRBV7-3 and TRBJ2-2, with no clear D. Germline lookup yields CDR1 SGHTA and CDR2 FQGTGA. The CDR3 length is 13 residues. The V end lost 5 bases, the J end lost 4 bases, and 8 bases lay between the germline ends. The CDR3 nucleotides read TGTGCCAGCAGCCGGCGAGGCACCGGGGAGCTGTTTTTT. It codes for CASSRRGTGELFF.

The rearrangement uses TRBV29-1 and TRBJ1-2; TRBD1 matches at 8 bases. The CDR3 is 13 amino acids. CDR1 is SQVTM and CDR2 is ANQGSEA in the germline V gene. V dropped 6 bases and J dropped 3; count of bases not matched to a gene: 6. The CDR3 sequence: CSVDMTGDYGYTF. The DNA of the CDR3 is TGCAGCGTCGATATGACAGGGGACTATGGCTACACCTTC.

The CDR3 protein is CASSPRQAGLVNSPLHF. CDR3 in DNA: TGCGCCAGCAGCCCCCGGCAGGCGGGGTTGGTCAATTCACCCCTCCACTTT. J is TRBJ1-6 and V is TRBV4-1; D remains ambiguous. This CDR3 has 17 residues. The germline gives CDR1 MGHRA, CDR2 YSYEKL. V was clipped by 4 bases and J by 7 bases, with 20 bases between them.

This rearrangement joins TRBV6-5 to TRBJ2-7, with D uncertain. CDR3 length: 15 residues. Germline CDR1 MNHEY, CDR2 SVGAGI. Between the trimmed V and J ends, which lost 6 bases and 2 bases, there was a span of 17 bases. The chain's CDR3 is CASSVPGGDTYEQYF. DNA of the CDR3: TGTGCCAGCAGCGTACCTGGCGGTGATACCTACGAGCAGTACTTC.

This chain connects TRBV4-1 to TRBJ1-5; the match to TRBD1 covers 7 bases. This CDR3 has 15 amino acids. The ends lost 0 bases at V and 6 bases at J; junction bases unmatched: 5. Per the germline V gene, CDR1 is MGHRA and CDR2 is YSYEKL. CDR3 in DNA: TGCGCCAGCAGCCAAGACAGGGGGGAAAGTCAGCCCCAGCATTTT. It translates to CASSQDRGESQPQHF.